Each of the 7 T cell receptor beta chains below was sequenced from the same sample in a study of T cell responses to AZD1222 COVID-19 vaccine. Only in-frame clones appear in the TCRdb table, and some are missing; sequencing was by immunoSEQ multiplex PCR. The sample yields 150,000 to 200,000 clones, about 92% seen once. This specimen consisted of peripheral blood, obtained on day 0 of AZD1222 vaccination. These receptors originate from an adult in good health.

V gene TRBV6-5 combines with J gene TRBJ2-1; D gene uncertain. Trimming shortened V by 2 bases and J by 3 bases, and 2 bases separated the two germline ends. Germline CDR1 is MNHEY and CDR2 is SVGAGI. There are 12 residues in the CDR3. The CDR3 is CASSYDYNEQFF. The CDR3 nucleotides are TGTGCCAGCAGTTACGACTACAATGAGCAGTTCTTC.

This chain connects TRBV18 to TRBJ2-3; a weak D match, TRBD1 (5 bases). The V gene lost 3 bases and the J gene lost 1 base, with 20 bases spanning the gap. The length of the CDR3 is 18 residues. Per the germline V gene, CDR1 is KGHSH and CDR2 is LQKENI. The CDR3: CASSPNRRRDTGTDTQYF. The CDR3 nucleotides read TGTGCCAGCTCACCGAACCGTCGCAGGGATACGGGCACAGATACGCAGTATTTT. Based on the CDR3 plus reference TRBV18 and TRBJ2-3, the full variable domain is NAGVMQNPRHLVRRRGQEARLRCSPMKGHSHVYWYRQLPEEGLKFMVYLQKENIIDESGMPKERFSAEFPKEGPSILRIQQVVRGDSAAYFCASSPNRRRDTGTDTQYFGPGTRLTVL.

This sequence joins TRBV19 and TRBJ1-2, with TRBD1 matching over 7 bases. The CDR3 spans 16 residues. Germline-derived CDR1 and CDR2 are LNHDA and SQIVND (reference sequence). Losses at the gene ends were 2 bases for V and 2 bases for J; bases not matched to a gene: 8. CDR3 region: CASSILLTGHNYGYTF. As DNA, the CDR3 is TGTGCCAGTAGTATACTTTTGACAGGGCACAACTATGGCTACACCTTC.

In nucleotides, the CDR3 is TGCGCCAGCCGACAGGGCCGCTATGGCTACACCTTC. It codes for CASRQGRYGYTF. The J gene is TRBJ1-2, the V gene TRBV5-1; TRBD1 agrees at 7 bases. Germline V gene data show CDR1 as SGHRS and CDR2 as YFSETQ. The CDR3 totals 12 residues. Trimming cost V 7 bases and J 4 bases; bases outside gene matches: 4.

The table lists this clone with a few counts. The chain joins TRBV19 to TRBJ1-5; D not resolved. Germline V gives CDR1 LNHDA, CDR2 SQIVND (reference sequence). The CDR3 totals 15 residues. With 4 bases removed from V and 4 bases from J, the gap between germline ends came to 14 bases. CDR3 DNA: TGTGCCAGTAGTACGGGGTCTCTTCAGAATCAGCCCCAGCATTTT. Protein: CASSTGSLQNQPQHF.

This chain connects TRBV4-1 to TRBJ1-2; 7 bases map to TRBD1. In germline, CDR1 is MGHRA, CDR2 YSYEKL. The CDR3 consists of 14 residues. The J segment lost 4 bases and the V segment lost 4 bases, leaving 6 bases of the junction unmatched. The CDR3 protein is CASSLRDSLYGYTF. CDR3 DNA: TGCGCCAGCAGCCTACGGGACAGCCTCTATGGCTACACCTTC.

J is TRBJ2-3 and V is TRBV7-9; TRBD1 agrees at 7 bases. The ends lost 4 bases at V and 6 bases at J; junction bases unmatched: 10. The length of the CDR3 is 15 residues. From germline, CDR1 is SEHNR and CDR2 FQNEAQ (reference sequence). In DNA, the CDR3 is TGTGCCAGCAGCTCTGACCTGACAGGGTCGGATACGCAGTATTTT. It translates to CASSSDLTGSDTQYF.